This TCR beta chain was documented in a study of blood T cell repertoires in COVID-19. Sequencing used immunoSEQ multiplex PCR; TCRdb keeps in-frame clones, though not all of them. The sample includes 250,000 to 300,000 clones, 80% to 90% of them seen just once. V shed 1 base, J shed 5 bases, and the junction held 19 bases outside the gene matches. Germline V CDR1 and CDR2: LNHDA, SQIVND (reference sequence). This CDR3 has 19 residues. This chain uses TRBV19 with TRBJ2-5, with 7 bases that match TRBD2. The clonotype comes from a woman aged 45-60 years who had recovered from COVID-19. Input material: PBMCs or T cells enriched from blood (not recorded which). The CDR3, as DNA: TGTGCCAGTAGTATAGGTGGAGGCGCAAGATCTGCAGCGGGGGAGACCCAGTACTTC. As protein: CASSIGGGARSAAGETQYF.